These 10 T cell receptor beta chains were all obtained from the same sample, sequenced in a study of T cells in Graves' hyperthyroidism and ophthalmopathy (dated by TCRdb to about 2019). Libraries were constructed by multiplex PCR. For sequencing, an Illumina HiSeq 2000 was employed. The TCR beta CDR3 regions were amplified from the RNA transcripts. For the first round of RT-PCR on the TCR CDR3, the HTBI primer set was used together with the Qiagen OneStep RT-PCR kit. The public reads were run again by TCRdb, first through fastp at Q25 and then through MiXCR, and only productive beta chains were kept. Under each unique CDR3 protein, matching rows form one entry showing the most common genes and DNA. The sample table contains 300,000 or so distinct CDR3 sequences; only one count was recorded for 16% of them. The ten largest clones add up to approximately 35% of the sample. The sample taken for sequencing was blood. Every receptor here comes from a man aged 25-45 years with Graves' hyperthyroidism.

This clonotype was detected ten times or more. The chain links TRBV10-3 to TRBJ2-1, with 10 bases fitting TRBD2. CDR1 is ENHRY, CDR2 SYGVKD, per germline. The CDR3 runs 14 residues. V shed 5 bases, J shed 5 bases, and the junction held 3 bases outside the gene matches. As DNA, the CDR3 is TGTGCCATCAGTCGGACTAGCGGAAACAATGAGCAGTTCTTC. Translation: CAISRTSGNNEQFF.

In its sample, this clonotype was seen many times. J is TRBJ2-3 and V is TRBV3-1, with 12 bases aligning to TRBD2. The CDR3 totals 16 residues. Trimming at V came to 0 bases and at J to 5 bases, leaving 3 bases not matched to a gene. Germline V gene lookup returns CDR1 LGHDT and CDR2 YNNKEL (reference sequence). The CDR3 DNA reads as TGTGCCAGCAGCCAAGACGGGGGACTAGCGGGAGATACGCAGTATTTT. Protein: CASSQDGGLAGDTQYF.

The DNA for the CDR3 is TGTGCCAGCAGTCCCCCCGCCCACTTAGCCAAAAACATTCAGTACTTC. Its protein is CASSPPAHLAKNIQYF. The chain combines TRBV6-1 with TRBJ2-4, with unresolved D. CDR3 length: 16 amino acids. The germline gives CDR1 MNHNS, CDR2 SASEGT. Trimming shortened V by 5 bases and J by 0 bases, and 14 bases separated the two germline ends.

The genes are TRBV5-1 and TRBJ2-7; D is ambiguous. Germline loops: CDR1 SGHRS, CDR2 YFSETQ. This CDR3 is built from 13 residues. The ends were cut back, 0 bases at V and 6 bases at J, with 10 bases in the middle. The CDR3 region is CASSLERVREQYF. Written as DNA, the CDR3 is TGCGCCAGCAGCTTGGAACGGGTCCGCGAGCAGTACTTC.

The chain is built from TRBV7-9 and TRBJ2-3, with 12 bases matching TRBD2. Trimming at V came to 9 bases and at J to 6 bases, leaving 19 bases not matched to a gene. This CDR3 comprises 18 residues. Germline-derived CDR1 and CDR2 are SEHNR and FQNEAQ (reference sequence). The CDR3 region is CASSIQFTTSGSEDTQYF. In nucleotides, the CDR3 is TGTGCCAGTAGTATCCAGTTTACGACTAGCGGGAGCGAGGATACGCAGTATTTT.

This clonotype was detected a few times. The gene calls are TRBV12-3 or TRBV12-4 and TRBJ1-3; TRBD1 agrees at 8 bases. V shed 5 bases and J 0 bases; nucleotides not matched to a gene: 3. This CDR3 is 15 amino acids long. The chain's CDR3 is CASSPTGGSGNTIYF. For the CDR3, the DNA is TGTGCCAGCAGTCCCACAGGGGGCTCTGGAAACACCATATATTTT.

There are a few counts of this clonotype. The chain uses TRBV29-1 and TRBJ1-2; 7 nucleotides line up with TRBD1. Germline values: CDR1 SQVTM, CDR2 ANQGSEA. This CDR3 spans 12 amino acids. Trimming removed 7 bases from V and 3 bases from J; junction bases left unmatched: 5. The CDR3 region has the DNA TGCAGCGGGGGACAGTTACACTATGGCTACACCTTC. Protein: CSGGQLHYGYTF. The whole variable domain, remainder taken from reference TRBV29-1 and TRBJ1-2, is SAVISQKPSRDICQRGTSLTIQCQVDSQVTMMFWYRQQPGQSLTLIATANQGSEATYESGFVIDKFPISRPNLTFSTLTVSNMSPEDSSIYLCSGGQLHYGYTFGSGTRLTVV.

There are many counts of this clonotype. This chain connects TRBV7-2 to TRBJ2-2; D is unclear. Trimming cost V 2 bases and J 6 bases, with 10 bases left between them. There are 14 residues in the CDR3. CDR1 and CDR2 from the germline V gene are SGHTA and FQGNSA. The CDR3 DNA is TGTGCCAGCAGCTTAAATTGGGTTCCCGGGGAGCTGTTTTTT. It codes for CASSLNWVPGELFF.

The chain links TRBV12-5 to TRBJ2-3; 7 bases are a match to TRBD1. The ends lost 3 bases at V and 4 bases at J; junction bases unmatched: 7. The CDR3 length is 15 residues. Germline assignment: CDR1 LGHNT and CDR2 FRNRAP. CDR3 loop: CASGLEGAQSDTQYF. The CDR3 DNA follows: TGTGCTAGTGGTTTAGAGGGGGCGCAGTCAGATACGCAGTATTTT.

V is TRBV7-9 and J is TRBJ1-2, with D possibly TRBD1 on 6 matching bases. The germline V and J ends were trimmed by 5 bases and 0 bases, with 16 bases remaining between them. Germline assignment: CDR1 SEHNR and CDR2 FQNEAQ (reference sequence). This CDR3 spans 16 amino acids. Here the CDR3 reads CASSRTAQGTNYGYTF. Written as DNA, the CDR3 is TGTGCCAGCAGCCGGACAGCCCAGGGGACTAACTATGGCTACACCTTC.